A selection of T cell receptor beta chains follows, all from one sample in a study of blood T cell repertoires in COVID-19. Repertoires were generated with immunoSEQ multiplex PCR, while TCRdb's copy carries only in-frame clones and drops some. Of over 30,000 clones in the sample, roughly nine tenths are singletons; the top ten hold under 6%. The sequencing input was peripheral blood. The receptor source for this set is a human donor in a cohort sampled during active COVID-19. The CDR3 runs from the conserved cysteine through the conserved F or W. A D gene is named only where the DNA matches it firmly.

V gene: TRBV5-1
D gene: .
J gene: TRBJ2-3
CDR3 protein: CASSLANTDTQYF

V gene: TRBV6-6
D gene: .
J gene: TRBJ1-1
CDR3 protein: CASGATGNTEAFF

V gene: TRBV25-1
D gene: .
J gene: TRBJ1-5
CDR3 protein: CASREAGVGQPQHF

V gene: TRBV28
D gene: .
J gene: TRBJ1-4
CDR3 protein: CASSLTVAITNEKLFF

V gene: TRBV3-1/TRBV3-2
D gene: .
J gene: TRBJ1-2
CDR3 protein: CASSQELADVIYGYTF

V gene: TRBV6-4
D gene: .
J gene: TRBJ2-1
CDR3 protein: CASSELGKFF

V gene: TRBV19
D gene: .
J gene: TRBJ1-2
CDR3 protein: CASSRSFGYTF

V gene: TRBV6-6
D gene: TRBD1
J gene: TRBJ1-1
CDR3 protein: CASSYPGQGNTEAFF

V gene: TRBV18
D gene: .
J gene: TRBJ1-5
CDR3 protein: CASSPPIWSGGIGRQPQHF

V gene: TRBV19
D gene: .
J gene: TRBJ1-2
CDR3 protein: CASSITQAGGGYTF

V gene: TRBV6-5
D gene: .
J gene: TRBJ1-5
CDR3 protein: CASTRVEGQPQHF

V gene: TRBV6-6
D gene: .
J gene: TRBJ1-2
CDR3 protein: CASTTGTSAGGYTF

V gene: TRBV25-1
D gene: .
J gene: TRBJ1-2
CDR3 protein: CASSEGWGERNGYTF

V gene: TRBV6-5
D gene: .
J gene: TRBJ1-3
CDR3 protein: CASTALRFAGNTIYF

V gene: TRBV24-1
D gene: TRBD1
J gene: TRBJ1-5
CDR3 protein: CATQGAVSNQPQHF

V gene: TRBV4-1
D gene: .
J gene: TRBJ2-1
CDR3 protein: CASSRDPTRDEQFF

V gene: TRBV3-1/TRBV3-2
D gene: TRBD2
J gene: TRBJ2-4
CDR3 protein: CASSLSGGRGNIQYF

V gene: TRBV6-6
D gene: .
J gene: TRBJ1-1
CDR3 protein: CASSYPEEYTEAFF

V gene: TRBV18
D gene: .
J gene: TRBJ1-4
CDR3 protein: CASSEAGNEKLFF

V gene: TRBV5-6
D gene: .
J gene: TRBJ1-1
CDR3 protein: CATQGSGAGYEAFF

V gene: TRBV7-2
D gene: .
J gene: TRBJ1-4
CDR3 protein: CASSLARGGSNEKLFF

V gene: TRBV7-8
D gene: TRBD1
J gene: TRBJ1-2
CDR3 protein: CASSSSYGTGEWRGVGYTF

V gene: TRBV7-2
D gene: TRBD2
J gene: TRBJ2-6
CDR3 protein: CASSLLAGVGGANVLTF

V gene: TRBV28
D gene: .
J gene: TRBJ1-6
CDR3 protein: CASSYAWNSPLHF

V gene: TRBV5-6
D gene: .
J gene: TRBJ2-3
CDR3 protein: CASSFRTVTDTQYF

V gene: TRBV19
D gene: TRBD1
J gene: TRBJ1-6
CDR3 protein: CASSGDSGNSPLHF

V gene: TRBV7-8
D gene: TRBD1
J gene: TRBJ1-5
CDR3 protein: CASSLVGGQVYSNQPQHF